This record concerns one T cell receptor (beta chain) sequence. Antigen specificity is unknown. Indicated treatment: around 19 received Ad26.COV2.S at low or high dose, single or two shots; about 5 received placebo; per-sample allocation not given. Day 63 following the first vaccine or placebo injection was when the samples were taken. These data belong to a study of Ad26.COV2.S vaccination and SARS-CoV-2 variants. The study's findings and limits: Non-spike TCR breadth did not differ much between vaccine and placebo recipients. Vaccine recipients had higher spike-specific TCR breadth than placebo recipients.

Repertoires were generated with immunoSEQ multiplex PCR, while TCRdb's copy carries only in-frame clones and drops some. The sample includes some 390,000 clones, 75% to 90% seen only once; the top ten take approximately 3.7%. Germline V gives CDR1 SQVTM, CDR2 ANQGSEA. The CDR3 spans 17 residues. V trimming: 5 bases; J trimming: 0 bases; junction bases outside the gene matches: 5. Source: peripheral blood, taken in a trial of Ad26.COV2.S vaccine versus placebo. V gene TRBV29-1 combines with J gene TRBJ2-2; 14 positions agree with TRBD2. The source is a person between 18 and 65 years old who received the Ad26.COV2.S COVID-19 vaccine or a placebo. CDR3 nucleotide sequence: TGCAGCGTTATGGGACTAGCGGGGGCCGCGAACACCGGGGAGCTGTTTTTT. Its protein product is CSVMGLAGAANTGELFF.